This T cell receptor beta chain stems from a study of T cells in Graves' hyperthyroidism and ophthalmopathy. Study in general: Before any treatment, at initial diagnosis, peripheral blood was collected.

TCR beta CDR3 regions were amplified from RNA transcripts. First-round RT-PCR of the TCR CDR3 relied on the HTBI primer set. MiXCR, applied by TCRdb to the multiplex PCR reads, yields one record per CDR3 protein. The repertoire includes about 400,000 distinct CDR3 sequences, roughly an eighth of them detected once, and 5% to 6% sits in the top ten. CDR3 length: 14 residues. With 5 bases removed from V and 1 base from J, the gap between germline ends came to 9 bases. CDR1 is MDHEN and CDR2 is SYDVKM in the germline V gene. This chain uses TRBV28 with TRBJ2-4; unclear D gene. This clonotype was obtained from a woman younger than 35 with Graves' hyperthyroidism. Source material: blood. DNA for the CDR3: TGTGCCAGCAGTAGGGCGCGCGCCAAAAACATTCAGTACTTC. It specifies CASSRARAKNIQYF.